One and the same sample provided the 21 T cell receptor beta chains below, sequenced in a study of monozygotic twins with inflammatory bowel disease. Using the 5' RACE reads, TCRdb records one entry per CDR3 protein without DNA. This repertoire comprises approximately 420,000 distinct CDR3 sequences; its ten largest clones make up around 2.3%. The sample taken for sequencing was blood. Receptors were obtained from a human donor with ulcerative colitis or Crohn's disease, or a healthy co-twin of an affected twin (not recorded which).

The chain uses TRBV20-1 and TRBJ2-1; the TCRdb D gene call, TRBD2, has no DNA to confirm it. The length of the CDR3 is 13 residues. CDR1 is DFQATT, CDR2 SNEGSKA, per germline (reference sequence). CDR3: CSAGGGGWNEQFF.

V usage is TRBV5-1 and J usage is TRBJ2-2; there is no DNA to check the TCRdb D call of TRBD1. This CDR3 region has 15 residues. Germline V gene sequence: CDR1 SGHRS, CDR2 YFSETQ. CDR3 amino acids: CASSLTGGNTGELFF.

This chain connects TRBV27 to TRBJ2-7; TCRdb's D gene call, TRBD2, goes unchecked for lack of DNA. CDR1 is MNHEY, CDR2 SMNVEV, per germline (reference sequence). The CDR3 is 16 amino acids. The CDR3 here is CASSLGTSGSYYEQYF.

V is TRBV27 and J is TRBJ1-1. CDR3 length equals 13 residues. The germline CDR1 and CDR2 sequences are MNHEY and SMNVEV (reference sequence). The CDR3 spells CASSLLASTEAFF.

This chain connects TRBV30 to TRBJ1-1. The germline V gene has CDR1 GTSNPN and CDR2 SVGIG (reference sequence). The CDR3 is 14 amino acids. The CDR3 sequence: CAWSSLVVWTEAFF. Complete variable domain (other parts from reference TRBV30 and TRBJ1-1): SQTIHQWPATLVQPVGSPLSLECTVEGTSNPNLYWYRQAAGRGLQLLFYSVGIGQISSEVPQNLSASRPQDRQFILSSKKLLLSDSGFYLCAWSSLVVWTEAFFGQGTRLTVV.

The V and J genes are TRBV9 and TRBJ1-2; lacking DNA, the TRBD1 call made by TCRdb goes unchecked. CDR3 size: 13 residues. The germline V gene encodes CDR1 SGDLS and CDR2 YYNGEE. CDR3 sequence: CASSVPGGYGYTF.

The J gene is TRBJ2-3, the V gene TRBV15; absent DNA, TCRdb's TRBD1 call cannot be checked. Germline-derived CDR1 and CDR2 are LNHNV and YYDKDF (reference sequence). The CDR3 is made up of 16 amino acids. CDR3 amino acids: CATSSLGGTGTDTQYF.

J is TRBJ1-3 and V is TRBV10-3. The V gene's germline CDR1 is ENHRY and CDR2 SYGVKD. The CDR3 runs 14 residues. This CDR3 is CAISEELSGNTIYF.

V usage is TRBV30 and J usage is TRBJ1-1. The V gene's germline CDR1 is GTSNPN and CDR2 SVGIG (reference sequence). The CDR3 is 11 residues long. CDR3 amino acids: CAWRQNTEAFF.

V gene TRBV5-1 combines with J gene TRBJ2-7; the D gene TCRdb calls, TRBD1, cannot be checked with no DNA. The CDR3 has 15 residues. Germline lookup yields CDR1 SGHRS and CDR2 YFSETQ. CDR3 loop: CASSLGDPRLYEQYF.

This chain joins TRBV30 and TRBJ2-7; TCRdb reports TRBD2, a call that lacks DNA to check it against. The CDR3 sequence is 18 residues long. Germline CDR1 and CDR2: GTSNPN and SVGIG (reference sequence). The CDR3 region is CAIKRASGNLSPLAEQYF.

The chain is built from TRBV20-1 and TRBJ2-7; as DNA is missing, the TRBD1 call by TCRdb cannot be tested. This CDR3 is 18 amino acids long. Germline V gene data show CDR1 as DFQATT and CDR2 as SNEGSKA (reference sequence). The CDR3 reads CSARGPHDYEQGAYEQYF.

The chain is built from TRBV4-3 and TRBJ2-7; with no DNA, the TCRdb D assignment of TRBD1 cannot be verified. The germline CDR1 and CDR2 sequences are LGHNA and YSLEER. The CDR3 spans 15 residues. CDR3 sequence reads: CASSQNDRAGYEQYF.

V is TRBV11-2 and J is TRBJ2-1; checking the TCRdb D call of TRBD2 is not possible without DNA. This CDR3 contains 17 residues. The V gene's germline CDR1 is SGHAT and CDR2 FQNNGV. CDR3 sequence: CASSPRAGTSGYNEQFF.

The gene calls are TRBV6-1 and TRBJ2-7; TCRdb indicates TRBD1, and absent DNA this call remains unverified. CDR3 length: 16 amino acids. CDR1 and CDR2 from the germline V gene are MNHNS and SASEGT. CDR3 region: CASSIRGRGNSYEQYF.

This rearrangement joins TRBV2 to TRBJ1-1; the TCRdb D gene call, TRBD1, has no DNA to confirm it. Germline V gives CDR1 SNHLY, CDR2 FYNNEI. The CDR3 spans 18 residues. The CDR3 is CASSEAPKDREADTEAFF.

This chain uses TRBV20-1 with TRBJ2-2; no DNA is available, so the TRBD1 call from TCRdb remains unchecked. The CDR3 covers 15 residues. Per the germline V gene, CDR1 is DFQATT and CDR2 is SNEGSKA (reference sequence). The CDR3 spells CSAFLGTPNTGELFF.

This chain connects TRBV12-3 or TRBV12-4 to TRBJ2-1; TCRdb indicates TRBD1, and absent DNA this call remains unverified. The length of the CDR3 is 12 residues. The CDR3 region is CASRPAPSEQFF.

This chain links TRBV21-1 with TRBJ2-7; TCRdb's D call, TRBD2, is unchecked because there is no DNA. TRBV21-1 is classified as a pseudogene. The CDR3 loop spans 16 amino acids. The CDR3 is CATGGLAALDSYEQYF.

CDR3 in amino acids: CASSQDRASGGATQYF. This sequence joins TRBV4-2 and TRBJ2-3; the TRBD2 assignment by TCRdb is unverifiable without DNA. There are 16 residues in the CDR3. Germline lookup yields CDR1 LGHNA and CDR2 YNFKEQ.

The rearrangement joins TRBV6-5 to TRBJ2-7; checking the TCRdb D call of TRBD1 is not possible without DNA. CDR3 length: 13 residues. Germline loops: CDR1 MNHEY, CDR2 SVGAGI. The CDR3 sequence is CASSSRTDHEQYF.